The 20 T cell receptor beta chains in this list originate from one sample, sequenced in a study of vaccination effects on CD4 cells after COVID-19. A roughly ten-day culture period preceded the isolation of CD4+ T cells. Participants were vaccinated with two doses of either the BNT162b2 or mRNA-1273 vaccine. These receptors' antigens are unknown. Some clones are missing from TCRdb's copy, which holds only in-frame ones; the method was immunoSEQ multiplex PCR. The sample records approximately 47,000 clones, less than 85% being singletons. Here the sequenced sample was CD4+ T cells from PBMCs cultured without peptide, taken after COVID-19 vaccination. All receptors derive from a human donor who received a COVID-19 vaccine.

This rearrangement joins TRBV27 to TRBJ2-7; D ambiguous. The CDR3 runs to 13 residues. Germline values: CDR1 MNHEY, CDR2 SMNVEV (reference sequence). With 5 bases removed from V and 7 bases from J, the gap between germline ends came to 15 bases. CDR3 DNA: TGTGCCAGCAGTCCCCGTCCCGGTTCGGAGCAGTACTTC. Its translation: CASSPRPGSEQYF.

This clone was observed a few times. V gene TRBV7-6 combines with J gene TRBJ1-6; TRBD1 might be the D (6 bases). The germline V gene encodes CDR1 SGHVS and CDR2 FNYEAQ. V was trimmed by 2 bases and J by 7 bases, leaving 18 bases between them. The CDR3 runs to 17 residues. CDR3 sequence: CASSLKSWAGENSPLHF. DNA of the CDR3: TGTGCCAGCAGCTTAAAGTCTTGGGCAGGGGAAAATTCACCCCTCCACTTT.

The chain joins TRBV11-3 to TRBJ1-1; 7 bases are shared with TRBD1. This CDR3 contains 16 residues. Trimming took 2 bases from V and 1 from J; bases not matched to a gene: 7. Per germline, CDR1 SGHNT and CDR2 YENEEA. CDR3 residues: CASSLRTGDGNTEAFF. CDR3 nucleotide sequence: TGTGCCAGCAGCTTACGCACAGGGGACGGGAACACTGAAGCTTTCTTT.

The chain uses TRBV5-6 and TRBJ2-2; the D gene is possibly TRBD1 (5 bases). CDR3 length: 15 residues. Germline values: CDR1 SGHDT, CDR2 YYEEEE. The V end was cut by 1 base, the J end by 1 base, with 8 bases between. CDR3 protein: CASSLLQVNTGELFF. The CDR3 DNA is TGTGCCAGCAGCTTGCTACAGGTGAACACCGGGGAGCTGTTTTTT. The full variable domain, completed using reference TRBV5-6 and TRBJ2-2, is DAGVTQSPTHLIKTRGQQVTLRCSPKSGHDTVSWYQQALGQGPQFIFQYYEEEERQRGNFPDRFSGHQFPNYSSELNVNALLLGDSALYLCASSLLQVNTGELFFGEGSRLTVL.

This clone occurred once. The chain couples TRBV6-1 to TRBJ1-5; D remains unclear. The CDR3 spans 16 residues. Trimming took off 2 bases at V and 1 base at J, with 12 bases between the two ends. The germline gives CDR1 MNHNS, CDR2 SASEGT. Here the CDR3 DNA reads TGTGCCAGCAGTGAACTACAAAGGGCAAGCAATCAGCCCCAGCATTTT. Residues: CASSELQRASNQPQHF.

The V call is TRBV29-1, the J call TRBJ2-3; 10 bases agree with TRBD1. J lost 4 bases, V lost 7 bases, and 5 bases had no gene match. The CDR3 spans 13 residues. In germline, CDR1 is SQVTM, CDR2 ANQGSEA. The CDR3 here is CSAAGTGADTQYF. CDR3 sequence (DNA): TGCAGCGCAGCCGGGACAGGGGCAGATACGCAGTATTTT.

This clone was seen a handful of times. The rearrangement links TRBV10-1 to TRBJ1-1; D possibly corresponds to TRBD1 (6 bases). The CDR3 spans 15 residues. V was cut by 2 bases and J by 4 bases, with 14 bases left in between. CDR1 WNHNN and CDR2 SYGVQD come from the germline V gene (reference sequence). As DNA, the CDR3 is TGCGCCAGCAGTGAGGAGAATACAGGGCGCACTGAAGCTTTCTTT. It specifies CASSEENTGRTEAFF.

The CDR3 DNA reads TGTGCCAGCAGCGTGGGACTAGCGACCGGGGAGCTGTTTTTT. Translated, it gives CASSVGLATGELFF. The gene calls are TRBV9 and TRBJ2-2, with 10 nucleotides matching TRBD2. The V segment lost 2 bases and the J segment 5 bases; nucleotides outside the gene matches: 0. Germline lookup yields CDR1 SGDLS and CDR2 YYNGEE. The CDR3 has 14 residues.

This clone was counted a few times. The chain combines TRBV9 with TRBJ1-1; 8 bases are shared with TRBD1. There are 17 residues in the CDR3. The V gene end was trimmed by 3 bases and the J gene end by 8 bases; junction bases not matched to a gene: 18. CDR1 and CDR2 (germline): SGDLS, YYNGEE. DNA of the CDR3: TGTGCCAGCAGCGCGCGGACAGGGTGGGCTACAGATGGAGAAGCTTTCTTT. This translates into CASSARTGWATDGEAFF. The complete variable domain, with remaining parts taken from reference TRBV9 and TRBJ1-1, reads DSGVTQTPKHLITATGQRVTLRCSPRSGDLSVYWYQQSLDQGLQFLIQYYNGEERAKGNILERFSAQQFPDLHSELNLSSLELGDSALYFCASSARTGWATDGEAFFGQGTRLTVV.

This CDR3 is CASNTGANTEAFF. CDR3 sequence (DNA): TGTGCCAGTAACACAGGTGCTAACACTGAAGCTTTCTTT. The V gene is TRBV19, the J gene TRBJ1-1; D perhaps matches TRBD1 (5 bases). V shed 7 bases and J shed 2 bases, with 11 bases lying between them. Germline values: CDR1 LNHDA, CDR2 SQIVND (reference sequence). The CDR3 sequence is 13 residues long.

The sample holds a few counts of this clone. This CDR3 is CASSPGTGTGSPLHF. The CDR3, as DNA: TGTGCCAGCTCACCAGGGACAGGGACGGGTTCACCCCTCCACTTT. The rearrangement uses TRBV18 and TRBJ1-6; 9 bases line up with TRBD1. The CDR3 is 15 residues long. Germline assignment: CDR1 KGHSH and CDR2 LQKENI. V was pared by 2 bases and J by 9 bases, with 5 bases of the junction left unmatched.

The rearrangement links TRBV7-4 to TRBJ1-1; 7 nucleotides agree with TRBD1. Germline loops: CDR1 SGHVT, CDR2 SQSDAQ. The CDR3 has 15 residues. The J segment lost 2 bases and the V segment lost 3 bases, leaving 6 bases of the junction unmatched. CDR3 sequence (DNA): TGTGCCAGCAGCTTTAGGGGACAGACAAACACTGAAGCTTTCTTT. This gives the protein CASSFRGQTNTEAFF.

This rearrangement joins TRBV6-4 to TRBJ2-7, with a weak D call TRBD1 (5 bases). V shed 1 base and J shed 0 bases, with 10 bases lying between them. Germline CDR1 and CDR2: MRHNA and SNTAGT. The CDR3 runs to 15 residues. The CDR3 DNA sequence: TGTGCCAGCAGTGACTTAAGCAGGGCCTCCTACGAGCAGTACTTC. Translation: CASSDLSRASYEQYF.

The J gene is TRBJ1-1, the V gene TRBV20-1; D not certain. V was shortened by 0 bases and J by 7 bases, with 3 bases between the two germline ends. This CDR3 has 10 residues. Per germline, CDR1 DFQATT and CDR2 SNEGSKA (reference sequence). The CDR3 DNA is TGCAGTGCTAGAGATGATGAAGCTTTCTTT. It specifies CSARDDEAFF.

The rearrangement uses TRBV30 and TRBJ2-7; the D gene is possibly TRBD1 (6 bases). Germline lookup yields CDR1 GTSNPN and CDR2 SVGIG (reference sequence). This CDR3 has 15 residues. Trimming removed 3 bases from V and 2 bases from J, with 17 bases in between. CDR3 nucleotides: TGTGCCTGGAGGTTAGGCCAGGGGCCAACCTACGAGCAGTACTTC. It is translated as CAWRLGQGPTYEQYF.

The J gene is TRBJ2-1, the V gene TRBV25-1; tentatively, D is TRBD2 (5 bases). V was clipped by 2 bases and J by 6 bases, with 17 bases between them. Germline V gene sequence: CDR1 MGHDK, CDR2 SYGVNS. The CDR3 consists of 16 residues. CDR3 nucleotides: TGTGCCAGCAGTGAAGGACTGGTAGAACAGTTCAATGAGCAGTTCTTC. This translates into CASSEGLVEQFNEQFF.

This clone was picked up one time. This chain uses TRBV4-2 with TRBJ2-3; possibly TRBD2 for D (6 bases). Germline V gene sequence: CDR1 LGHNA, CDR2 YNFKEQ. V was shortened by 0 bases and J by 1 base, with 8 bases between the two germline ends. The CDR3 extends over 15 amino acids. The CDR3 protein is CASSQELAGTDTQYF. In DNA form, the CDR3 reads TGTGCCAGCAGCCAAGAACTAGCTGGCACAGATACGCAGTATTTT.

CDR3: CASSPMETAGEQYF. The CDR3 DNA is TGTGCCAGCAGCCCCATGGAGACGGCGGGGGAGCAGTACTTC. The V gene is TRBV3-1 (or the pseudogene TRBV3-2), the J gene TRBJ2-7, with a tentative D call TRBD2 (6 bases). The CDR3 sequence is 14 residues long. V dropped 4 bases and J dropped 7 bases, with 17 bases sitting between them. Looked up from germline, CDR1 is LGHDT and CDR2 is YNNKEL (reference sequence).

The V call is TRBV5-1, the J call TRBJ1-5; D is ambiguous. Germline assignment: CDR1 SGHRS and CDR2 YFSETQ. V was shortened by 0 bases and J by 6 bases, with 10 bases between the two germline ends. CDR3 length: 14 amino acids. This chain's CDR3 is CASSLESSLQPQHF. The DNA of the CDR3 is TGCGCCAGCAGCTTGGAGTCAAGCCTTCAGCCCCAGCATTTT.

This clone was seen more than once but under ten times. V and J are TRBV2 and TRBJ1-5, with D possibly matching TRBD1 (6 bases). Looked up from germline, CDR1 is SNHLY and CDR2 is FYNNEI. The CDR3 loop spans 13 amino acids. V shed 7 bases and J shed 6 bases, with 13 bases lying between them. This CDR3 reads CASNAGEGQPQHF. The DNA of the CDR3 is TGTGCCAGCAACGCAGGGGAAGGTCAGCCCCAGCATTTT.